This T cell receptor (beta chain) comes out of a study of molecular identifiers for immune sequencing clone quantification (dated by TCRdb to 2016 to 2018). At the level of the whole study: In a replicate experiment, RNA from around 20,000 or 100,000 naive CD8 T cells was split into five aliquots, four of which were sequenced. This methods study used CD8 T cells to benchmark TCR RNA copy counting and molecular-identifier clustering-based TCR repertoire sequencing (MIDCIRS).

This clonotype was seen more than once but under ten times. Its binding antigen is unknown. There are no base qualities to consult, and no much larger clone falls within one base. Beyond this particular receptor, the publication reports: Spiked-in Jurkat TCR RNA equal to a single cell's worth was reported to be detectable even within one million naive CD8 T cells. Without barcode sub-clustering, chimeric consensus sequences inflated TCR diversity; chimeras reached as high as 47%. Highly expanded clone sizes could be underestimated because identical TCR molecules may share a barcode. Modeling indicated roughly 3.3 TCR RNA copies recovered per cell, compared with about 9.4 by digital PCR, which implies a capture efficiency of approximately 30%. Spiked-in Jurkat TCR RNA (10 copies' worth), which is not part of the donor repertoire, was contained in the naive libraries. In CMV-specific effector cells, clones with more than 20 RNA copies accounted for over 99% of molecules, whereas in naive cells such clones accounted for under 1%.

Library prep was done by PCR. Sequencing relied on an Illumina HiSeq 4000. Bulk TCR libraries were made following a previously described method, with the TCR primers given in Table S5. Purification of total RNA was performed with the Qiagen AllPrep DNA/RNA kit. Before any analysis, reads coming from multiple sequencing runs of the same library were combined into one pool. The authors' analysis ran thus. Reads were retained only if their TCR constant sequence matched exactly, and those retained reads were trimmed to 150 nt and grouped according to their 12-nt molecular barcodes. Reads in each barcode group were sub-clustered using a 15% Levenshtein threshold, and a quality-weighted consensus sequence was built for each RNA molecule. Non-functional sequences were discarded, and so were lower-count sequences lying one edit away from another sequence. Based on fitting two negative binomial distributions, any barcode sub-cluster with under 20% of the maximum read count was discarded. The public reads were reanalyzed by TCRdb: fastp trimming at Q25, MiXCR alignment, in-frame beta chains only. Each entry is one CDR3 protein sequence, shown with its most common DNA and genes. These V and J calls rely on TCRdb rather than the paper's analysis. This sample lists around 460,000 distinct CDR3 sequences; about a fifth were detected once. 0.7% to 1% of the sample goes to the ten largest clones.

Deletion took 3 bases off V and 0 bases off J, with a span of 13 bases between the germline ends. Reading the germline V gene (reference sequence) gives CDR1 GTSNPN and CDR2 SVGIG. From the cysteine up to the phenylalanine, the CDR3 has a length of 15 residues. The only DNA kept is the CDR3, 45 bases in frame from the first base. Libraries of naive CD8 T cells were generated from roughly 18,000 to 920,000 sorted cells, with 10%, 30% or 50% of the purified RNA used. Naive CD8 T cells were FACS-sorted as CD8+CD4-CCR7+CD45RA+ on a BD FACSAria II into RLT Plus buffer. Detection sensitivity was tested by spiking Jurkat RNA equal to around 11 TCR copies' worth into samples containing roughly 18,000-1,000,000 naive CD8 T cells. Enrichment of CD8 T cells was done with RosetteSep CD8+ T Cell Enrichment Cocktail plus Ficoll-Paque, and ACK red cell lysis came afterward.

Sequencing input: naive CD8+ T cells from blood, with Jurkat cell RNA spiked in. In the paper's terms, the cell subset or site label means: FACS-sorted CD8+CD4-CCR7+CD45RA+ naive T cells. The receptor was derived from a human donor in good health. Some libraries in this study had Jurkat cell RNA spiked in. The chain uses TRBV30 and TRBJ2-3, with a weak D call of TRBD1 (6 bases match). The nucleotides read TGTGCCTGGAGAAGGGGGAGCTCTAGCACAGATACGCAGTATTTT. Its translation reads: CAWRRGSSSTDTQYF.